A selection of T cell receptor beta chains follows, all from one sample in a study of cytomegalovirus exposure and HLA in healthy donors. Profiling relied on immunoSEQ multiplex PCR, and the TCRdb table lists in-frame clones only, not all of them. This table holds about 140,000 clones, over 60% found once. Source material: PBMCs. The receptor source for this set is a middle-aged man in good health and CMV-seronegative. CDR3s include the opening cysteine and the closing phenylalanine or tryptophan. Fields, in order: J gene, V gene, clone size, D gene, CDR3 protein, CDR3 DNA. A D gene is named only where the DNA matches it firmly. Clone size, where shown, is once, few, many, or a class for clones that have expanded.

j_call: TRBJ2-7; v_call: TRBV6-5; clone_size: few; d_call: .; cdr3_aa: CASSYSGSSYEQYF; cdr3_nt: TGTGCCAGCAGTTACTCCGGGAGCTCCTACGAGCAGTACTTC
j_call: TRBJ1-6; v_call: TRBV27; clone_size: .; d_call: .; cdr3_aa: CASSKLGSPLHF; cdr3_nt: TGTGCCAGCAGTAAACTAGGTTCACCCCTCCACTTT
j_call: TRBJ2-6; v_call: TRBV19; clone_size: once; d_call: TRBD1; cdr3_aa: CASSTAGTGGAGANVLTF; cdr3_nt: TGTGCCAGTAGTACCGCGGGGACAGGGGGCGCTGGGGCCAACGTCCTGACTTTC
j_call: TRBJ1-5; v_call: TRBV27; clone_size: .; d_call: TRBD1; cdr3_aa: CASSSTGVQPQHF; cdr3_nt: TGTGCCAGCAGCTCCACAGGGGTTCAGCCCCAGCATTTT
j_call: TRBJ2-7; v_call: TRBV4-1; clone_size: .; d_call: TRBD2; cdr3_aa: CASSQTSGAGYEQYF; cdr3_nt: TGCGCCAGCAGCCAGACTAGCGGGGCGGGCTACGAGCAGTACTTC
j_call: TRBJ2-5; v_call: TRBV12-5; clone_size: .; d_call: .; cdr3_aa: CASGRGLLGQETQYF; cdr3_nt: TGTGCTAGTGGTCGGGGACTTCTGGGCCAAGAGACCCAGTACTTC
j_call: TRBJ1-1; v_call: TRBV27; clone_size: .; d_call: .; cdr3_aa: CASGLQGNTEAFF; cdr3_nt: TGTGCCAGCGGCTTACAGGGGAACACTGAAGCTTTCTTT
j_call: TRBJ2-7; v_call: TRBV5-1; clone_size: .; d_call: .; cdr3_aa: CASSLEQTTYEQYF; cdr3_nt: TGCGCCAGCAGCTTGGAGCAGACTACCTACGAGCAGTACTTC
j_call: TRBJ2-7; v_call: TRBV19; clone_size: .; d_call: .; cdr3_aa: CASSKSGDWNEQYF; cdr3_nt: TGTGCCAGTAGTAAGAGTGGGGACTGGAACGAGCAGTACTTC
j_call: TRBJ2-3; v_call: TRBV7-3; clone_size: .; d_call: TRBD2; cdr3_aa: CASSSIAGGPTDTQYF; cdr3_nt: TGTGCCAGCAGCTCCATAGCGGGGGGGCCGACAGATACGCAGTATTTT
j_call: TRBJ2-2; v_call: TRBV19; clone_size: few; d_call: TRBD1; cdr3_aa: CASSPRGGGTNTGELFF; cdr3_nt: TGTGCCAGTAGCCCGAGAGGGGGCGGCACGAACACCGGGGAGCTGTTTTTT
j_call: TRBJ1-3; v_call: TRBV6-5; clone_size: .; d_call: .; cdr3_aa: CASTDSPSGNTIYF; cdr3_nt: TGTGCCAGCACCGACAGCCCTTCTGGAAACACCATATATTTT
j_call: TRBJ2-1; v_call: TRBV19; clone_size: .; d_call: TRBD1; cdr3_aa: CASIGQGAYNEQFF; cdr3_nt: TGTGCCAGTATCGGACAGGGGGCCTACAATGAGCAGTTCTTC
j_call: TRBJ1-1; v_call: TRBV4-3; clone_size: .; d_call: .; cdr3_aa: CASSQDLSGVGNTEAFF; cdr3_nt: TGCGCCAGCAGCCAAGATCTGTCGGGGGTCGGAAACACTGAAGCTTTCTTT
j_call: TRBJ1-2; v_call: TRBV14; clone_size: .; d_call: TRBD1; cdr3_aa: CASSQDTGANEGYTF; cdr3_nt: TGTGCCAGCAGCCAAGATACAGGGGCGAACGAGGGCTACACCTTC
j_call: TRBJ1-2; v_call: TRBV7-9; clone_size: .; d_call: TRBD1; cdr3_aa: CASSRLGQNYGYTF; cdr3_nt: TGTGCCAGCAGCCGCCTGGGACAGAACTATGGCTACACCTTC
j_call: TRBJ1-2; v_call: TRBV6-1; clone_size: .; d_call: .; cdr3_aa: CASSERRAGYGYTF; cdr3_nt: TGTGCCAGCAGTGAAAGGAGGGCAGGCTATGGCTACACCTTC
j_call: TRBJ2-2; v_call: TRBV11-3; clone_size: .; d_call: TRBD2; cdr3_aa: CASSPGLAGGDTGELFF; cdr3_nt: TGTGCCAGCAGTCCGGGACTAGCGGGGGGAGACACCGGGGAGCTGTTTTTT
j_call: TRBJ2-5; v_call: TRBV11-2; clone_size: .; d_call: .; cdr3_aa: CASSLTELGIQETQYF; cdr3_nt: TGTGCCAGCAGCTTGACGGAACTAGGGATACAAGAGACCCAGTACTTC
j_call: TRBJ2-7; v_call: TRBV5-1; clone_size: .; d_call: .; cdr3_aa: CATPGGPKIGEQYF; cdr3_nt: TGCGCCACACCCGGCGGCCCTAAGATAGGCGAGCAGTACTTC
j_call: TRBJ2-7; v_call: TRBV4-1; clone_size: .; d_call: TRBD1; cdr3_aa: CASSLRDRVYEQYF; cdr3_nt: TGCGCCAGCAGTCTCCGGGACAGGGTCTACGAGCAGTACTTC
j_call: TRBJ1-1; v_call: TRBV10-2; clone_size: .; d_call: .; cdr3_aa: CASSESGPRTGNTEAFF; cdr3_nt: TGCGCCAGCAGTGAGTCAGGCCCCAGAACGGGGAACACTGAAGCTTTCTTT
j_call: TRBJ2-7; v_call: TRBV6-5; clone_size: .; d_call: TRBD2; cdr3_aa: CASTPGLADSYEQYF; cdr3_nt: TGTGCCAGCACTCCGGGACTAGCGGATTCCTACGAGCAGTACTTC
j_call: TRBJ2-7; v_call: TRBV4-2; clone_size: once; d_call: TRBD2; cdr3_aa: CASSRDLAGGTYEQYF; cdr3_nt: TGTGCCAGCAGCCGAGACCTAGCGGGAGGAACCTACGAGCAGTACTTC
j_call: TRBJ1-2; v_call: TRBV2; clone_size: few; d_call: .; cdr3_aa: CASSNTGPNYGYTF; cdr3_nt: TGTGCCAGCAGCAACACAGGGCCGAACTATGGCTACACCTTC
j_call: TRBJ1-1; v_call: TRBV13; clone_size: .; d_call: .; cdr3_aa: CASSLRGLRTVNTEAFF; cdr3_nt: TGTGCCAGCAGCTTAAGAGGCCTAAGGACAGTCAACACTGAAGCTTTCTTT
j_call: TRBJ1-6; v_call: TRBV27; clone_size: few; d_call: TRBD1; cdr3_aa: CASSPYPRTGMRRAPLHF; cdr3_nt: TGTGCCAGCAGTCCATACCCTCGGACAGGGATGAGAAGGGCACCCCTCCACTTT
j_call: TRBJ2-7; v_call: TRBV19; clone_size: .; d_call: TRBD2; cdr3_aa: CASSSLAGGEQYF; cdr3_nt: TGTGCCAGTAGTAGTCTAGCGGGAGGCGAGCAGTACTTC
j_call: TRBJ2-1; v_call: TRBV19; clone_size: .; d_call: .; cdr3_aa: CASIKDYEQFF; cdr3_nt: TGTGCCAGCATCAAGGACTATGAGCAGTTCTTC
j_call: TRBJ2-7; v_call: TRBV27; clone_size: .; d_call: TRBD1; cdr3_aa: CASSLILPQGAVTGEQYF; cdr3_nt: TGTGCCAGCAGTCTCATTCTCCCGCAGGGGGCGGTTACGGGAGAGCAGTACTTC
j_call: TRBJ2-7; v_call: TRBV5-4; clone_size: few; d_call: TRBD1; cdr3_aa: CASSSDRGRYEQYF; cdr3_nt: TGTGCCAGCAGCTCGGACAGGGGGCGGTACGAGCAGTACTTC
j_call: TRBJ2-3; v_call: TRBV6-1; clone_size: .; d_call: TRBD1; cdr3_aa: CAIGWTGNTDTQYF; cdr3_nt: TGTGCCATCGGATGGACAGGAAACACAGATACGCAGTATTTT